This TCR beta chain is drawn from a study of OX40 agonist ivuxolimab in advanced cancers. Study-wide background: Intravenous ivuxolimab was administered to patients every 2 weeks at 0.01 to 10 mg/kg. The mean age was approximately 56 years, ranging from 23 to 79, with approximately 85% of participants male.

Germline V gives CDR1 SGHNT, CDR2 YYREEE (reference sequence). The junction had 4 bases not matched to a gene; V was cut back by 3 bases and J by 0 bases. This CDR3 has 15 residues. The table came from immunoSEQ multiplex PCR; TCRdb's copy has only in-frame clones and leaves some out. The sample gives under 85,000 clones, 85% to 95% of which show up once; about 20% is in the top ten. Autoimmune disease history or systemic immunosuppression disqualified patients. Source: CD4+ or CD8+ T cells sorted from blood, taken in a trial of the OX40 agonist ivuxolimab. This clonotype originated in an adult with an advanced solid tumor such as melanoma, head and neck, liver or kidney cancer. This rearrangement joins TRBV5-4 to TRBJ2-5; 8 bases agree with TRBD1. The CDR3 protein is CASSSDRVNQETQYF. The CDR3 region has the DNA TGTGCCAGCAGCTCGGACAGGGTAAACCAAGAGACCCAGTACTTC.